This record looks at one T cell receptor (beta chain) sequence and its context. Its target antigen remains unknown. Qualities for individual bases were not recorded, and no much larger clone is one base off. The data were taken from a study of liver allograft versus peripheral blood T cells (dated by TCRdb to 2020 to 2021). For the study in its entirety: T cell receptor repertoires present within transplanted livers were compared with repertoires in the peripheral blood of liver transplant recipients. Study-level results and caveats: T cell receptor repertoires inside liver allografts were reported to differ from those detected in peripheral blood.

After removal of 3 bases from V and 8 bases from J, the junction retains 7 bases not matched to a gene. The CDR3 measures 14 amino acids from cysteine to phenylalanine. Only the CDR3 DNA stays, 42 bases, in frame from base 1. CDR1 DFQATT and CDR2 SNEGSKA are derived from the germline V gene (reference sequence). The instrument was an Illumina MiSeq. TCRdb handled the public reads itself, with Q25 trimming in fastp and clone calling in MiXCR, and kept productive beta chains. Each record represents a unique CDR3 protein, reported with the most common genes and DNA among its rows. Recorded for this sample are 14,000 or so distinct CDR3 sequences; 20% to 25% of them occurred a single time. Jointly, the top ten make up around 5.5% of the sample.

The chain is made from TRBV20-1 and TRBJ1-2; 12 bases in the middle match TRBD1. This receptor was obtained from a human patient who had a liver transplant. Donor T cells from the graft may be present among the T cells after a transplant. The DNA sequence follows: TGCAGTGCTAGCGCCGGGACAGGGGGCCGAGGCTACACCTTC. Its product reads: CSASAGTGGRGYTF.